Described below is a single TCR beta chain sequence and its context. The antigen is not known. The data belong to a study of vaccination effects on CD4 cells after COVID-19. After expansion with viral peptide pools in the ViraFEST assay, antigen-specific CD4+ T cells were sequenced. The culture ran for nine to ten days, and then CD4+ T cells were isolated. Vaccine recipients, nucleocapsid antibody negative, had no prior SARS-CoV-2 infection. Repertoires were generated with immunoSEQ multiplex PCR, while TCRdb's copy carries only in-frame clones and drops some. The sample yields tens of thousands of clones, approximately 79% seen once. The source is a human donor who received a COVID-19 vaccine. Sequencing was performed on CD4+ T cells from PBMCs cultured with HCoV-OC43 spike peptides, taken before COVID-19 vaccination. As for subset: HCoV-OC43 spike overlapping peptide pool stimulation.

This CDR3 reads CAIRTRGTVNNEQFF. The CDR3, as DNA: TGTGCCATTAGAACTCGCGGGACAGTTAACAATGAGCAGTTCTTC. The V gene is TRBV2, the J gene TRBJ2-1, with D possibly matching TRBD1 (7 bases). Germline CDR1 and CDR2: SNHLY and FYNNEI. Trimming left V 10 bases short and J 5 bases short, with 21 bases between. CDR3 length: 15 residues. The full variable domain, rest sourced from reference TRBV2 and TRBJ2-1, is EPEVTQTPSHQVTQMGQEVILRCVPISNHLYFYWYRQILGQKVEFLVSFYNNEISEKSEIFDDQFSVERPDGSNFTLKIRSTKLEDSAMYFCAIRTRGTVNNEQFFGPGTRLTVL.